The entry below gives a single T cell receptor beta chain sequence along with its context. Its antigen is currently unknown. In TCRdb, the 5' RACE reads were re-called with MiXCR into one record per CDR3 protein. This table has 250,000 or so distinct CDR3 sequences, 15% to 20% appearing once. This entry is derived from a study of CD8 T cells in ankylosing spondylitis. Study findings and constraints: What seemed typical of ankylosing spondylitis blood was a TCR beta motif built from about eight highly homologous variants.

The germline gives CDR1 LGHNA, CDR2 YSLEER. This CDR3 is built from 16 residues. V lost 0 bases and J 5 bases, leaving 16 bases between the germline ends. Sample: blood, either unsorted or a sorted T cell fraction (not recorded which). The V call is TRBV4-3, the J call TRBJ2-5, with no clear D. The sequence was obtained from a male donor with ankylosing spondylitis or in good health (not recorded which). CDR3 sequence reads: CASSQDYYSNRETQYF. CDR3 in DNA: TGCGCCAGCAGCCAAGATTATTACAGCAATAGGGAGACCCAGTACTTC.